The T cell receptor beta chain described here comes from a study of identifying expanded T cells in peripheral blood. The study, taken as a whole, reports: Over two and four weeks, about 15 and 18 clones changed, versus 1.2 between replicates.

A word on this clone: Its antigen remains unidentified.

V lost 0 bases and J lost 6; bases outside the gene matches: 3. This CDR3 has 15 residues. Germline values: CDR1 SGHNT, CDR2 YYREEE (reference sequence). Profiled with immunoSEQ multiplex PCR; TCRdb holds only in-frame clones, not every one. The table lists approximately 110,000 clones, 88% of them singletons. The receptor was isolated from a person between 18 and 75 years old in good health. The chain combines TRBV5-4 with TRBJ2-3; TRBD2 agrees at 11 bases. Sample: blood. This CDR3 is CASSLVGLAADTQYF. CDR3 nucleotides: TGTGCCAGCAGCTTGGTGGGACTAGCGGCGGATACGCAGTATTTT.